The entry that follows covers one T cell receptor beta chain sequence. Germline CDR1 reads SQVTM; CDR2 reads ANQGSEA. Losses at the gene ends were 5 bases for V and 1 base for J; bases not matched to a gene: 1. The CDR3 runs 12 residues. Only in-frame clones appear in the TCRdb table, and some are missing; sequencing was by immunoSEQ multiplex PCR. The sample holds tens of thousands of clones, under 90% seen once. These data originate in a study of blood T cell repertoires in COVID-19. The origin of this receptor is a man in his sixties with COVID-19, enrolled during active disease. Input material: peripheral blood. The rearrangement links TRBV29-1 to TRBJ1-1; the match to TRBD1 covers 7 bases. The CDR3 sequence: CSVRQGNTEAFF. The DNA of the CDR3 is TGCAGCGTTAGACAGGGGAACACTGAAGCTTTCTTT.